This TCR beta chain was sequenced for a study of T-cell memory formation after mild COVID-19. TCRdb redid the calling of the 5' RACE reads with MiXCR, one entry per CDR3 protein. The sample holds hundreds of thousands of distinct CDR3 sequences; roughly 17% are singletons and the top ten take approximately 12%. V lost 5 bases, J lost 5 bases, and 10 bases lay in between. Germline CDR1 is SEHNR and CDR2 is FQNEAQ (reference sequence). This CDR3 comprises 13 residues. This clonotype was picked up a small number of times. Sequencing input: PBMCs or a T cell subset sorted from them (not recorded which). The sequence was collected from an adult woman who had mild COVID-19 (a few samples of this study predate the infection). Cell type and time point are not known. The chain employs TRBV7-9 and TRBJ2-1; D unclear. This CDR3 reads CASSGWSDNEQFF. CDR3 in DNA: TGTGCCAGCAGCGGATGGAGTGACAATGAGCAGTTCTTC.